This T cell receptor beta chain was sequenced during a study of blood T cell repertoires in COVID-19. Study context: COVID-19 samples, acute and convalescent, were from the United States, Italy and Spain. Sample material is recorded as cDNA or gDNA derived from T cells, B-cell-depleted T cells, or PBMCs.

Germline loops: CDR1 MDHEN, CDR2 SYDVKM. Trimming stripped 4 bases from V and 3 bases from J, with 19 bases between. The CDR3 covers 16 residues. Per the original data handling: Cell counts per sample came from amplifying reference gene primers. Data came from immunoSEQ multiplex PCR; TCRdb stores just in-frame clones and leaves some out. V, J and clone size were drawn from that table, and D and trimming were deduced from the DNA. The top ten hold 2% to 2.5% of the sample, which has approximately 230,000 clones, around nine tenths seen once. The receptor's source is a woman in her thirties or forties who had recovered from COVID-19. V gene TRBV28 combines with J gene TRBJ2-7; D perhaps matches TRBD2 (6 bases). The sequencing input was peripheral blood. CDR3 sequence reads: CASSSQGPSGGYEQYF. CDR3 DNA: TGTGCCAGCAGTTCTCAAGGACCTTCCGGGGGCTACGAGCAGTACTTC.